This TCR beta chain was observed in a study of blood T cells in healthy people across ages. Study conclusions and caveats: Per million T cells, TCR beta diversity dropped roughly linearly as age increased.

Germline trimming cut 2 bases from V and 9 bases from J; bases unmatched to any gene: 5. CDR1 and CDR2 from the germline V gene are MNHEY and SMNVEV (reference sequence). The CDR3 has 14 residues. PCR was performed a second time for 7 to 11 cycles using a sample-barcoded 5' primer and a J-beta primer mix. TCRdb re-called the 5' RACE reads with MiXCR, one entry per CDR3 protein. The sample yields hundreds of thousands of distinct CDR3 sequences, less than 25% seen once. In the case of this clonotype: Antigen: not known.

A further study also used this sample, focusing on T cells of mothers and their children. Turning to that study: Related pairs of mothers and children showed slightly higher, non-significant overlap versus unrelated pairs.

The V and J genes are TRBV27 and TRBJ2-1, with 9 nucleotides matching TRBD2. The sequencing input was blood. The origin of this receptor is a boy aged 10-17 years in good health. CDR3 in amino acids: CASSLGRGGGEQFF. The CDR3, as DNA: TGTGCCAGCAGTTTAGGGCGGGGGGGAGGTGAGCAGTTCTTC.